This T cell receptor (beta chain) was retrieved from a study of cytomegalovirus exposure and HLA in healthy donors. This clone was seen more than once but under ten times. The PCR ran on 60 Vbeta and 13 Jbeta primers. Clones were sequenced by immunoSEQ multiplex PCR, and TCRdb holds only the in-frame ones, with some missing. The sample holds 200,000 or so clones, around 80% seen once. The sequenced material came from PBMCs. This clonotype originated in a man aged 18 to 35 in good health and CMV-seronegative.

This chain's CDR3 is CASSLATGREQYF. CDR3 DNA: TGTGCCAGCAGCTTGGCGACAGGGCGCGAGCAGTACTTC. The J gene is TRBJ2-7, the V gene TRBV5-5; 7 bases match TRBD1. CDR3 length equals 13 residues. V dropped 0 bases and J dropped 6; count of bases not matched to a gene: 3. Germline CDR1 SGHKS, CDR2 YYEKEE (reference sequence).